The 28 T cell receptor beta chains reported below all come from one sample, sequenced in a study of cytomegalovirus exposure and HLA in healthy donors. Primers: 60 Vbeta forward and 13 Jbeta reverse. Measured with immunoSEQ multiplex PCR; TCRdb has only the in-frame clones, and not every one. Of fewer than 110,000 clones in the sample, about 84% were seen once. Sequencing was carried out using PBMCs. Receptors were obtained from a man aged 25-45 years in good health and CMV-seronegative.

This clone turned up a few times. V is TRBV25-1 and J is TRBJ1-2; a possible D gene is TRBD1 (6 bases). The germline gives CDR1 MGHDK, CDR2 SYGVNS. The CDR3 extends over 16 amino acids. V shed 3 bases and J shed 4 bases, with 18 bases lying between them. CDR3: CASSDGHREYFYGYTF. Here the CDR3 DNA reads TGTGCCAGCAGTGACGGTCACAGGGAGTACTTCTATGGCTACACCTTC.

The chain combines TRBV29-1 with TRBJ2-3; no reliable D call. V was trimmed by 1 base and J by 2 bases, leaving 10 bases between them. In germline, CDR1 is SQVTM, CDR2 ANQGSEA. This CDR3 contains 14 residues. The CDR3 DNA follows: TGCAGCGTTGAAGGGTCCTGGGCCACAGATACGCAGTATTTT. It encodes CSVEGSWATDTQYF.

The CDR3 loop reads CASSSRGGGQPQHF. CDR3 coding DNA: TGTGCCAGCAGTTCCAGGGGCGGAGGCCAGCCCCAGCATTTT. The chain employs TRBV28 and TRBJ1-5, with D possibly TRBD1 on 6 matching bases. Looked up from germline, CDR1 is MDHEN and CDR2 is SYDVKM. CDR3 size: 14 residues. V gave up 4 bases and J gave up 7 bases, with 14 bases separating them.

This chain links TRBV6-5 with TRBJ1-2, with D unclear. The V gene lost 2 bases and the J gene lost 4 bases, with 8 bases spanning the gap. The CDR3 has 13 residues. Germline values: CDR1 MNHEY, CDR2 SVGAGI. CDR3 protein: CASSYGQIYGYTF. DNA of the CDR3: TGTGCCAGCAGTTACGGGCAGATCTATGGCTACACCTTC.

The chain links TRBV14 to TRBJ1-2; possible D gene TRBD1, 5 bases. Trimming left V 4 bases short and J 4 bases short, with 13 bases between. The CDR3 covers 14 residues. Germline loops: CDR1 SGHDN, CDR2 FVKESK. The CDR3 nucleotides are TGTGCCAGCAGCCGCCAAAGGGGCCCCTATGGCTACACCTTC. It yields the protein CASSRQRGPYGYTF. Complete variable domain (other parts from reference TRBV14 and TRBJ1-2): EAGVTQFPSHSVIEKGQTVTLRCDPISGHDNLYWYRRVMGKEIKFLLHFVKESKQDESGMPNNRFLAERTGGTYSTLKVQPAELEDSGVYFCASSRQRGPYGYTFGSGTRLTVV.

The chain is built from TRBV5-1 and TRBJ1-5, with 7 positions matching TRBD1. The CDR3 is 13 residues long. The V gene end was trimmed by 0 bases and the J gene end by 7 bases; junction bases not matched to a gene: 1. Per the germline V gene, CDR1 is SGHRS and CDR2 is YFSETQ. The CDR3 loop reads CASSLGQGQPQHF. The CDR3 DNA reads TGCGCCAGCAGCTTGGGACAGGGACAGCCCCAGCATTTT.

This chain uses TRBV19 with TRBJ2-1; 8 positions match TRBD2. V gave up 7 bases and J gave up 6 bases; unmatched junction bases: 5. Germline CDR1 reads LNHDA; CDR2 reads SQIVND (reference sequence). The CDR3 consists of 13 residues. The CDR3 protein is CASTPGGANEQFF. The CDR3 DNA is TGTGCCAGTACCCCGGGGGGGGCCAATGAGCAGTTCTTC.

V is TRBV10-3 and J is TRBJ1-2; 7 bases are shared with TRBD1. CDR3 length equals 15 residues. The junction had 3 bases not matched to a gene; V was cut back by 2 bases and J by 0 bases. Germline CDR1 and CDR2: ENHRY and SYGVKD. The DNA of the CDR3 is TGTGCCATCAGTGAGGCACAGGGGTCTAACTATGGCTACACCTTC. Its translation is CAISEAQGSNYGYTF.

This sequence joins TRBV4-1 and TRBJ1-5, with D perhaps matching TRBD1 (6 bases). V was trimmed by 4 bases and J by 6 bases, leaving 13 bases between them. The CDR3 runs 14 residues. Germline CDR1 is MGHRA and CDR2 is YSYEKL. The CDR3 region is CASSPRTGPQPQHF. The CDR3 DNA reads TGCGCCAGCAGCCCACGCACAGGGCCTCAGCCCCAGCATTTT.

V gene TRBV6-5 combines with J gene TRBJ1-2; the match to TRBD1 covers 9 bases. Germline values: CDR1 MNHEY, CDR2 SVGAGI. Losses at the gene ends were 6 bases for V and 2 bases for J; bases not matched to a gene: 7. There are 15 residues in the CDR3. The CDR3 loop reads CASRKDRGLNYGYTF. The CDR3 DNA follows: TGTGCCAGCAGGAAGGACAGGGGACTCAACTATGGCTACACCTTC.

The rearrangement links TRBV2 to TRBJ2-7; D remains ambiguous. This CDR3 has 9 amino acids. V was clipped by 11 bases and J by 7 bases, with 9 bases between them. CDR1 is SNHLY and CDR2 is FYNNEI in the germline V gene. In DNA form, the CDR3 reads TGTGCCTTGTCGGAGGAGCAGTACTTC. It yields the protein CALSEEQYF. The full variable domain, rest sourced from reference TRBV2 and TRBJ2-7, is EPEVTQTPSHQVTQMGQEVILRCVPISNHLYFYWYRQILGQKVEFLVSFYNNEISEKSEIFDDQFSVERPDGSNFTLKIRSTKLEDSAMYFCALSEEQYFGPGTRLTVT.

This clone was recorded a few times. The V call is TRBV2, the J call TRBJ2-6, with D uncertain. Germline V lookup: CDR1 SNHLY, CDR2 FYNNEI. Trimming took off 11 bases at V and 3 bases at J, with 8 bases between the two ends. The CDR3 is 12 amino acids. The chain's CDR3 is CAGARGANVLTF. The CDR3 DNA reads TGTGCCGGAGCTCGTGGGGCCAACGTCCTGACTTTC.

The count of this clone is one. This rearrangement joins TRBV27 to TRBJ2-1, with D tentatively TRBD2 (6 bases). The CDR3 runs to 14 residues. V lost 5 bases to trimming and J lost 7 bases, with 15 bases between them. Germline V CDR1 and CDR2: MNHEY, SMNVEV (reference sequence). CDR3 nucleotide sequence: TGTGCCAGCAGTCCCGTCAGTGGAGGGAATGAGCAGTTCTTC. It is translated as CASSPVSGGNEQFF.

Only a few counts were recorded for this clone. This sequence joins TRBV7-9 and TRBJ2-6, with D possibly TRBD2 on 5 matching bases. CDR1 is SEHNR and CDR2 is FQNEAQ in the germline V gene (reference sequence). The CDR3 is 16 residues long. V was shortened by 4 bases and J by 0 bases, with 10 bases between the two germline ends. CDR3 nucleotide sequence: TGTGCCAGCAGCTCTGGACTGAGCTCTGGGGCCAACGTCCTGACTTTC. This translates into CASSSGLSSGANVLTF.

The chain uses TRBV6-5 and TRBJ2-5, with 8 bases that match TRBD2. The J call may be incorrect, as the DNA end agrees better with TRBJ2-7. Looked up from germline, CDR1 is MNHEY and CDR2 is SVGAGI. The CDR3 loop spans 14 amino acids. The CDR3 DNA is TGTGCCAGCAGTCCAGCGGGGGACTCCTACGAGCAGTACTTC. Encoded protein: CASSPAGDSYEQYF.

The V call is TRBV7-6, the J call TRBJ1-3, with no clear D. The ends were cut back, 4 bases at V and 0 bases at J, with 7 bases in the middle. Looked up from germline, CDR1 is SGHVS and CDR2 is FNYEAQ. The CDR3 covers 14 residues. CDR3 sequence (DNA): TGTGCCAGCAGCTACGGGAGCTCTGGAAACACCATATATTTT. Protein product: CASSYGSSGNTIYF. The entire variable domain, with the rest obtained from reference TRBV7-6 and TRBJ1-3, is as follows: GAGVSQSPRYKVTKRGQDVALRCDPISGHVSLYWYRQALGQGPEFLTYFNYEAQQDKSGLPNDRFSAERPEGSISTLTIQRTEQRDSAMYRCASSYGSSGNTIYFGEGSWLTVV.

The chain uses TRBV6-1 and TRBJ2-5; D is unclear. This CDR3 is built from 14 residues. Looked up from germline, CDR1 is MNHNS and CDR2 is SASEGT. Trimming removed 2 bases at V and 4 bases at J, with 11 bases between. The CDR3 spells CASSEPAFGETQYF. As DNA, the CDR3 is TGTGCCAGCAGTGAACCAGCGTTTGGAGAGACCCAGTACTTC.

V and J are TRBV5-1 and TRBJ1-2; TRBD1 matches 8 bases. The germline gives CDR1 SGHRS, CDR2 YFSETQ. The CDR3 sequence is 14 residues long. Trimming took 3 bases from V and 4 from J; bases not matched to a gene: 5. CDR3 amino acids: CASSWGTGGYGYTF. In nucleotides, the CDR3 is TGCGCCAGCAGCTGGGGAACAGGGGGCTATGGCTACACCTTC.

The chain couples TRBV7-6 to TRBJ2-7; D is uncertain. There are 13 residues in the CDR3. Per germline, CDR1 SGHVS and CDR2 FNYEAQ. Trimming stripped 5 bases from V and 0 bases from J, with 8 bases between. The CDR3 region is CASSADSSYEQYF. The CDR3 nucleotides are TGTGCCAGCAGCGCCGATAGCTCCTACGAGCAGTACTTC.

The gene calls are TRBV5-6 and TRBJ2-7; 7 bases are a match to TRBD2. Germline V gives CDR1 SGHDT, CDR2 YYEEEE. The J segment lost 3 bases and the V segment lost 6 bases, leaving 21 bases of the junction unmatched. CDR3 length: 18 amino acids. DNA of the CDR3: TGTGCCAGCACCTCTACGAAAACGGGACTAACAAAACTCTACGAGCAGTACTTC. Its translation is CASTSTKTGLTKLYEQYF.

This clone was observed once. The chain carries TRBV9 and TRBJ2-3; the D is unclear. V was shortened by 0 bases and J by 9 bases, with 11 bases between the two germline ends. This CDR3 contains 13 residues. Germline V gene data show CDR1 as SGDLS and CDR2 as YYNGEE. The CDR3 region has the DNA TGTGCCAGCAGCGTAGGAGGCTCCACCACGCAGTATTTT. Its protein is CASSVGGSTTQYF.

This clone has a handful of counts. The rearrangement links TRBV6-5 to TRBJ2-1, with a weak D call TRBD2 (5 bases). The CDR3 spans 13 residues. Germline CDR1 is MNHEY and CDR2 is SVGAGI. Trimming shortened V by 5 bases and J by 6 bases, and 11 bases separated the two germline ends. The CDR3 DNA is TGTGCCAGCAGTGCATCTAGCCCCAATGAGCAGTTCTTC. This encodes CASSASSPNEQFF.

This rearrangement joins TRBV6-1 to TRBJ1-5, with 7 bases aligning to TRBD1. J gave up 12 bases and V 5 bases, and 16 bases lay outside the gene matches. The V gene's germline CDR1 is MNHNS and CDR2 SASEGT. This CDR3 contains 15 residues. CDR3 region: CASSPRDSPEGLQHF. The CDR3, as DNA: TGTGCCAGCAGTCCCCGGGACAGTCCCGAGGGGCTCCAGCATTTT.

The chain carries TRBV7-3 and TRBJ2-7; 7 positions agree with TRBD2. Looked up from germline, CDR1 is SGHTA and CDR2 is FQGTGA. The CDR3 totals 14 residues. V lost 5 bases to trimming and J lost 2 bases; unmatched junction nucleotides: 6. The CDR3 loop is CASSQSGEAYEQYF. In nucleotides, the CDR3 is TGTGCCAGCAGCCAGAGCGGGGAAGCCTACGAGCAGTACTTC.

V is TRBV5-4 and J is TRBJ2-3, with 9 bases that match TRBD2. Germline CDR1 SGHNT, CDR2 YYREEE (reference sequence). The trim removed 1 base at V and 5 bases at J, leaving 8 bases unmatched. This CDR3 contains 16 residues. CDR3 nucleotide sequence: TGTGCCAGCAGCTTGCTCTTGTTAGCGGGAGAAGATACGCAGTATTTT. Amino acids: CASSLLLLAGEDTQYF.

This chain joins TRBV29-1 and TRBJ1-1, with 7 bases fitting TRBD1. The CDR3 length is 12 residues. Germline lookup yields CDR1 SQVTM and CDR2 ANQGSEA. J lost 6 bases, V lost 1 base, and 2 bases had no gene match. This CDR3 reads CSVEGQGAEAFF. The CDR3 DNA sequence: TGCAGCGTTGAAGGGCAGGGGGCTGAAGCTTTCTTT.

V gene TRBV5-1 combines with J gene TRBJ1-5; D uncertain. Germline assignment: CDR1 SGHRS and CDR2 YFSETQ. The CDR3 contains 14 residues. Trimming pared 6 bases from V and 0 bases from J, leaving 10 bases between. The CDR3 region is CASKESPSNQPQHF. The CDR3 DNA follows: TGCGCCAGCAAAGAGTCCCCTAGCAATCAGCCCCAGCATTTT.

This chain joins TRBV6-6 and TRBJ2-7, with TRBD1 matching 8 bases. The CDR3 length is 14 residues. V was pared by 7 bases and J by 7 bases, with 12 bases of the junction left unmatched. Germline lookup yields CDR1 MNHNY and CDR2 SVGAGI (reference sequence). The CDR3 sequence: CASTGGQGAEEQYF. CDR3 sequence (DNA): TGTGCCAGCACCGGGGGTCAGGGGGCGGAAGAGCAGTACTTC.